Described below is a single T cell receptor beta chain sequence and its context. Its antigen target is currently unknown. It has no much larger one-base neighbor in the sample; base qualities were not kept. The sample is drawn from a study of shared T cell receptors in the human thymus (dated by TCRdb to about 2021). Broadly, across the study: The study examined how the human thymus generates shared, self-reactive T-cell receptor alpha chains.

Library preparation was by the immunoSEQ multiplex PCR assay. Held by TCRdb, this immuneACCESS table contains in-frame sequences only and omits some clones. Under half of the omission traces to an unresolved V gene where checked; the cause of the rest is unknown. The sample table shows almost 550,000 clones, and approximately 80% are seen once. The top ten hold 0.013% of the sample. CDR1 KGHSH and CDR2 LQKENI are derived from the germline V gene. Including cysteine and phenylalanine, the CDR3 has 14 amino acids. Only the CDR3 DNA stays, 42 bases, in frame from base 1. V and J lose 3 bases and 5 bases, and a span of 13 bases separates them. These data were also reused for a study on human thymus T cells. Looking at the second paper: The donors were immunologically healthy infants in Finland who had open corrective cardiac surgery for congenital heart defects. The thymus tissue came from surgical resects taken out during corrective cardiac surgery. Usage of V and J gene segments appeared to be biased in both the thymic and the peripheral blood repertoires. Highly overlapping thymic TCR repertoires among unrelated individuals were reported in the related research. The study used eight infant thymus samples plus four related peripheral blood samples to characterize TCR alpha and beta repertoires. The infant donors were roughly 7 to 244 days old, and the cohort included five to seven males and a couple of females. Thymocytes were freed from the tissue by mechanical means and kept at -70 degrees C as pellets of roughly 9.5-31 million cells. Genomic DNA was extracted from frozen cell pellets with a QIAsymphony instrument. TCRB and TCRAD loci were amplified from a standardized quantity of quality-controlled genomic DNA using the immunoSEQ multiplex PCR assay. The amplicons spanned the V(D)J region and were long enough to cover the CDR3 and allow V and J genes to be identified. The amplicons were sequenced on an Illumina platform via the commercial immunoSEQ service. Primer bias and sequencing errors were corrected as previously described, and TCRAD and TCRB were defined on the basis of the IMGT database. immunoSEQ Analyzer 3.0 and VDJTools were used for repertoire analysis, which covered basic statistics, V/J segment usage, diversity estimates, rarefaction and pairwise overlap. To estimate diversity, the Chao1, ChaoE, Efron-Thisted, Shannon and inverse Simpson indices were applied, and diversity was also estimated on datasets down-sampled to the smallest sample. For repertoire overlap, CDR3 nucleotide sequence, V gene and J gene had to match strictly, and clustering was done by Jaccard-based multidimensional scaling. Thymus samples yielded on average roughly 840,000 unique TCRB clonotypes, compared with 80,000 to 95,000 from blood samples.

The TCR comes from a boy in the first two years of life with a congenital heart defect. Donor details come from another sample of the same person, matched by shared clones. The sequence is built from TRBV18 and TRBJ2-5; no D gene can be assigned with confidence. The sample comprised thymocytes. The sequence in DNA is TGTGCCAGCTCACCTTCTTTCAAGAGGGAGACCCAGTACTTC. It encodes CASSPSFKRETQYF.